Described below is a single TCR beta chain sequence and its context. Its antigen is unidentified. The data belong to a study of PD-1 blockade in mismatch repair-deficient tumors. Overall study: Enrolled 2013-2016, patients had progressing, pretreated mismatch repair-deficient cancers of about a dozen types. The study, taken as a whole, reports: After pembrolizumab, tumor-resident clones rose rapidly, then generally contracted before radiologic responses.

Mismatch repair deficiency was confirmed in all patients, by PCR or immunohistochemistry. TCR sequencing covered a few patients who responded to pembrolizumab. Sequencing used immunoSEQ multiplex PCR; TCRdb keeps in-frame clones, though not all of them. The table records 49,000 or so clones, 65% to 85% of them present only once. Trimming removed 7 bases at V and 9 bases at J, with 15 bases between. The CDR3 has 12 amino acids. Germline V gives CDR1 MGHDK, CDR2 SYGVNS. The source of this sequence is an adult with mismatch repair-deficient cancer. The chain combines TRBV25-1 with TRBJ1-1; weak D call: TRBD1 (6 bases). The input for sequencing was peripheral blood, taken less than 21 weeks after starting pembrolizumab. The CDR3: CASTGGADKAFF. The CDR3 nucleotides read TGTGCCAGCACTGGGGGGGCGGACAAAGCTTTCTTT.